Listed below are T cell receptor beta chains from one sample, sequenced in a study of shared clonotypes between healthy human individuals. Data came from immunoSEQ multiplex PCR; TCRdb stores just in-frame clones and leaves some out. Of approximately 2,200,000 clones in the sample, 93% are singletons; the top ten hold 1.5% to 2%. Specimen: naive CD8+ T cells from PBMCs. The origin of the receptors is a man between 18 and 35 years old in good health. Some clones in this sample may be carry-over from other donors' samples. The CDR3 runs from the conserved cysteine through the conserved F or W. A D gene is named only where the DNA matches it firmly. Size tells how often a clone was seen (once, few, many) or the class of an expanded clone, and some rows leave it out.

d_call: TRBD2; clone_size: .; j_call: TRBJ2-7; v_call: TRBV28; cdr3_aa: CASSFWAGGTVSYEQYF; cdr3_nt: TGTGCCAGCAGTTTCTGGGCGGGAGGGACGGTATCCTACGAGCAGTACTTC
d_call: TRBD2; clone_size: once; j_call: TRBJ2-5; v_call: TRBV27; cdr3_aa: CASSPILARGQETQYF; cdr3_nt: TGTGCCAGCAGTCCGATACTAGCGCGGGGCCAAGAGACCCAGTACTTC
d_call: .; clone_size: .; j_call: TRBJ1-5; v_call: TRBV30; cdr3_aa: CAWSWGSNQPQHF; cdr3_nt: TGTGCCTGGAGTTGGGGTAGCAATCAGCCCCAGCATTTT
d_call: .; clone_size: .; j_call: TRBJ2-4; v_call: TRBV18; cdr3_aa: CASSPGLTTYNIQYF; cdr3_nt: TGTGCCAGCTCACCTGGGCTGACTACCTACAACATTCAGTACTTC
d_call: TRBD1; clone_size: once; j_call: TRBJ2-7; v_call: TRBV13; cdr3_aa: CASSYKTGELGEQYF; cdr3_nt: TGTGCCAGCAGCTACAAGACAGGGGAACTAGGCGAGCAGTACTTC
d_call: .; clone_size: once; j_call: TRBJ2-7; v_call: TRBV14; cdr3_aa: CASSQVVRPRYEQYF; cdr3_nt: TGTGCCAGCAGCCAAGTAGTGAGACCCCGGTACGAGCAGTACTTC
d_call: .; clone_size: once; j_call: TRBJ2-1; v_call: TRBV6-5; cdr3_aa: CASTPSVSSYNEQFF; cdr3_nt: TGTGCCAGCACGCCTAGCGTAAGCTCCTACAATGAGCAGTTCTTC
d_call: .; clone_size: .; j_call: TRBJ2-3; v_call: TRBV2; cdr3_aa: CASIGPSTDTQYF; cdr3_nt: TGTGCCAGCATTGGACCTAGCACAGATACGCAGTATTTT
d_call: .; clone_size: once; j_call: TRBJ1-2; v_call: TRBV18; cdr3_aa: CASSPARVDGYTF; cdr3_nt: TGTGCCAGCTCACCGGCCAGGGTGGATGGCTACACCTTC
d_call: .; clone_size: .; j_call: TRBJ1-3; v_call: TRBV14; cdr3_aa: CASSPREFGNTIYF; cdr3_nt: TGTGCCAGCAGCCCCCGTGAGTTTGGAAACACCATATATTTT
d_call: .; clone_size: .; j_call: TRBJ2-7; v_call: TRBV1; cdr3_aa: CTSSQGGEDSSYEQYF; cdr3_nt: TGCACCAGCAGCCAAGGTGGGGAGGACAGTTCCTACGAGCAGTACTTC